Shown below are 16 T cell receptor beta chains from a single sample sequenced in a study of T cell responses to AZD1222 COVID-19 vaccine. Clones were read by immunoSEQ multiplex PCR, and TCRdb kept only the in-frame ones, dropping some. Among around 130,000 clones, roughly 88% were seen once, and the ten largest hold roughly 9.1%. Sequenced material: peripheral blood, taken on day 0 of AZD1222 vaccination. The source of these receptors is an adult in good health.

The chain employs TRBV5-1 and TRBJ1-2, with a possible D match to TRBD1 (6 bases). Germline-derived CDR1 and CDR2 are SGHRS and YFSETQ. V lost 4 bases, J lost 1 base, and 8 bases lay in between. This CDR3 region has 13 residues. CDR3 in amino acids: CASSPDSNYGYTF. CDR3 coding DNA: TGCGCCAGCAGCCCGGACAGTAACTATGGCTACACCTTC.

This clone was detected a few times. In DNA, the CDR3 is TGTGCCAGCAGTTACTCTTGGGTGGAGGGCTACGAGCAGTACTTC. Amino acids: CASSYSWVEGYEQYF. The chain has TRBV6-5 and TRBJ2-7, with a weak D call TRBD2 (6 bases). With 0 bases removed from V and 3 bases from J, the gap between germline ends came to 12 bases. This CDR3 region has 15 residues. Per germline, CDR1 MNHEY and CDR2 SVGAGI.

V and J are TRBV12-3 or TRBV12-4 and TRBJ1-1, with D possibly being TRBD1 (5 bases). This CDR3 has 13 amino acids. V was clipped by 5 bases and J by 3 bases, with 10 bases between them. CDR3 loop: CASSKGTYTEAFF. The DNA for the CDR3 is TGTGCCAGCAGTAAGGGGACGTACACTGAAGCTTTCTTT.

The chain's CDR3 is CASSLTQETQYF. The CDR3 DNA follows: TGTGCCAGCAGTTTGACCCAAGAGACCCAGTACTTC. The genes are TRBV28 and TRBJ2-5; D not resolved. Germline CDR1 is MDHEN and CDR2 is SYDVKM. The CDR3 runs 12 residues. V shed 3 bases and J shed 1 base, with 3 bases lying between them.

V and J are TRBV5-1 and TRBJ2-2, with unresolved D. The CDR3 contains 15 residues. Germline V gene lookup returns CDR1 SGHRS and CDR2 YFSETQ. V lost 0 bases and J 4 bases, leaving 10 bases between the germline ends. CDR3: CASSLGPSSTGELFF. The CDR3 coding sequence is TGCGCCAGCAGCTTGGGACCCTCGAGCACCGGGGAGCTGTTTTTT. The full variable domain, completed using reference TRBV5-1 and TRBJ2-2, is KAGVTQTPRYLIKTRGQQVTLSCSPISGHRSVSWYQQTPGQGLQFLFEYFSETQRNKGNFPGRFSGRQFSNSRSEMNVSTLELGDSALYLCASSLGPSSTGELFFGEGSRLTVL.

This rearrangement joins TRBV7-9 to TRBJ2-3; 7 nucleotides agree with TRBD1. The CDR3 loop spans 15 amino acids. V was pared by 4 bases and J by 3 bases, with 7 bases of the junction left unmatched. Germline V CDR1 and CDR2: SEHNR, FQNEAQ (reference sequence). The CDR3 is CASSYRDSLTDTQYF. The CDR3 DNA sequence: TGTGCCAGCAGCTACCGGGACAGTTTAACAGATACGCAGTATTTT.

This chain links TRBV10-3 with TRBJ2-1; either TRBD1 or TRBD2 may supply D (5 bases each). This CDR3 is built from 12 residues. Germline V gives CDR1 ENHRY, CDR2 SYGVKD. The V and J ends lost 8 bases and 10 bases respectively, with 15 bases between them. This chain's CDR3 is CAIAGTKQEQFF. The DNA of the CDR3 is TGTGCCATCGCCGGGACCAAACAAGAGCAGTTCTTC.

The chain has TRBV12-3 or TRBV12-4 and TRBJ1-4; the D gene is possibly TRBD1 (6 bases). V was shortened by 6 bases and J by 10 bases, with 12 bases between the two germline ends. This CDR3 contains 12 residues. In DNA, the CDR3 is TGTGCCAGCAGGACAGGACTCTCAAAACTGTTTTTT. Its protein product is CASRTGLSKLFF.

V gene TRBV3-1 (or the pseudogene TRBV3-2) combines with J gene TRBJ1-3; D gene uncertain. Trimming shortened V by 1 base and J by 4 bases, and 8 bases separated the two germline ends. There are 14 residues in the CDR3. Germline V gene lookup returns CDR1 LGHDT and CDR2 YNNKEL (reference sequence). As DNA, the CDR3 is TGTGCCAGCAGCCAAGCCCCGAGAGGAAACACCATATATTTT. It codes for CASSQAPRGNTIYF.

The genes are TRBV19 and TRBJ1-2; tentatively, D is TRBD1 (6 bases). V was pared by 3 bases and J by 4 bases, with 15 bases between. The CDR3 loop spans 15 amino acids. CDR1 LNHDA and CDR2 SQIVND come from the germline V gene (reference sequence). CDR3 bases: TGTGCCAGTAGTATGGCCACAGGGATCGGCTATGGCTACACCTTC. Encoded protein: CASSMATGIGYGYTF.

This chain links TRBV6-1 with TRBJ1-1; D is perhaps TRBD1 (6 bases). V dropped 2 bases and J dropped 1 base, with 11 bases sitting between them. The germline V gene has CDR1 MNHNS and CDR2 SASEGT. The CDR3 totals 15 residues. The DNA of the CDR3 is TGTGCCAGCAGTGAAAATCTACAGGGGAACACTGAAGCTTTCTTT. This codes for CASSENLQGNTEAFF.

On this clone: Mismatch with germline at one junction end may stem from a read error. CDR3 in amino acids: CASNIGADGYTF. CDR3 DNA sequence: TGTGCCAGTAATATAGGGGCGGATGGCTACACCTTC. The chain couples TRBV19 to TRBJ1-2; possible D gene TRBD1, 5 bases. Per the germline V gene, CDR1 is LNHDA and CDR2 is SQIVND (reference sequence). The CDR3 has 12 residues.

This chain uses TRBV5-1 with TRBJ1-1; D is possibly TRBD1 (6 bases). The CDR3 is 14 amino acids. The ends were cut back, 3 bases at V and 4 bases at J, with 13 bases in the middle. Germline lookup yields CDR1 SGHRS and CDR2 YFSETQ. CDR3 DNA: TGCGCCAGCAGCTCCCTGACAGGAGGCACTGAAGCTTTCTTT. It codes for CASSSLTGGTEAFF.

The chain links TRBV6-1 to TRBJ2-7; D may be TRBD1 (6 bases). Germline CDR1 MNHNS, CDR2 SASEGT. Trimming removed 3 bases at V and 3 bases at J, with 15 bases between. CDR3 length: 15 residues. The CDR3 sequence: CASSDRGKRFYEQYF. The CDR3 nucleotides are TGTGCCAGCAGTGATAGGGGGAAAAGATTCTACGAGCAGTACTTC.

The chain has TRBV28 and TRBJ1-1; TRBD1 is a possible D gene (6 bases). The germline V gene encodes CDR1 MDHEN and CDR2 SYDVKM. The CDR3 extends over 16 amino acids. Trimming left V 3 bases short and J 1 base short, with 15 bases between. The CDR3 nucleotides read TGTGCCAGCAGTTTTTCAGGGGAGGGGCAGAACACTGAAGCTTTCTTT. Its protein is CASSFSGEGQNTEAFF.

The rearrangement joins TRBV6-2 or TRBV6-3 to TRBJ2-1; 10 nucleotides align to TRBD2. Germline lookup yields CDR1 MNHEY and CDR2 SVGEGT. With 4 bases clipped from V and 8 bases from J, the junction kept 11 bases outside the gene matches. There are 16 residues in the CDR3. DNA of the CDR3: TGTGCCAGCAGTTCCGGACTAGCGGAATTACTCGATGAGCAGTTCTTC. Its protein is CASSSGLAELLDEQFF.